These T cell receptor beta chains were read from a single sample in a study of beta chain features in type 1 diabetes. Sequenced by immunoSEQ multiplex PCR; TCRdb stores in-frame clones only, minus some. The sample gives about 150,000 clones, roughly 8.1% of which show up once; nearly 0.65% is in the top ten. The specimen sequenced was central memory CD4+ T cells from blood. The receptors were sampled from a young man in good health. Each CDR3 is given with its conserved first and last residue. The D gene is left open where the match is weak. Clone size is shown for a subset of rows, as once, few, many or a class of expanded clone.

j_call | clone_size | v_call | d_call | cdr3_aa | cdr3_nt
TRBJ2-5 | - | TRBV5-6 | - | CASTKGAQETQYF | TGTGCCAGCACCAAAGGGGCCCAAGAGACCCAGTACTTC
TRBJ2-5 | - | TRBV9 | TRBD2 | CASSARTAGGHEQETQYF | TGTGCCAGCAGCGCTCGGACGGCGGGAGGGCACGAACAAGAGACCCAGTACTTC
TRBJ2-5 | few | TRBV9 | - | CASSVGSIQEGETQYF | TGTGCCAGCAGCGTAGGGAGCATTCAGGAGGGAGAGACCCAGTACTTC
TRBJ2-7 | few | TRBV19 | - | CASSLQGPTGEQYF | TGTGCCAGTAGCCTGCAGGGTCCAACTGGGGAGCAGTACTTC
TRBJ1-3 | - | TRBV15 | TRBD1 | CATSRDRVSGNTIYF | TGTGCCACCAGCAGGGACAGGGTCTCTGGAAACACCATATATTTT
TRBJ2-2 | few | TRBV21-1 | - | CARMHPSAGTSGVGELFF | TGTGCCAGGATGCACCCCTCCGCCGGGACTAGCGGTGTCGGGGAGCTGTTTTTT
TRBJ1-1 | - | TRBV7-6 | - | CASSGPGAVVTEAFF | TGTGCCAGCAGCGGACCGGGAGCCGTTGTCACTGAAGCTTTCTTT
TRBJ1-5 | - | TRBV18 | - | CASSPETDGNQPQHF | TGTGCCAGCTCACCCGAAACAGACGGCAATCAGCCCCAGCATTTT
TRBJ1-1 | few | TRBV28 | TRBD1 | CASSTGGSYTEAFF | TGTGCCAGCAGCACAGGGGGCTCGTACACTGAAGCTTTCTTT
TRBJ2-5 | few | TRBV28 | - | CASSRGTGKRETQYF | TGTGCCAGCAGCCGCGGGACTGGCAAACGGGAGACCCAGTACTTC
TRBJ1-4 | few | TRBV11-2 | - | CASSSKNTGLSNEKLFF | TGTGCCAGCAGCTCCAAAAATACAGGGCTATCTAATGAAAAACTGTTTTTT
TRBJ2-5 | - | TRBV11-2 | TRBD1 | CASTWDSQETQYF | TGTGCCAGCACCTGGGACAGCCAAGAGACCCAGTACTTC
TRBJ1-2 | few | TRBV5-4 | TRBD1 | CASSWGQDGYGYTF | TGTGCCAGCAGCTGGGGACAGGATGGCTATGGCTACACCTTC
TRBJ1-4 | few | TRBV29-1 | TRBD1 | CSVQTGANEKLFF | TGCAGCGTTCAGACAGGGGCTAATGAAAAACTGTTTTTT
TRBJ1-2 | many | TRBV28 | - | CASSSRGYGYTF | TGTGCCAGCAGTTCCCGCGGCTATGGCTACACCTTC
TRBJ2-5 | - | TRBV2 | TRBD1 | CASMLDRGKETQYF | TGTGCCAGCATGCTAGACAGGGGTAAAGAGACCCAGTACTTC
TRBJ2-1 | few | TRBV19 | TRBD1 | CASSIDGQVYNEQFF | TGTGCCAGTAGTATCGATGGACAGGTCTACAATGAGCAGTTCTTC
TRBJ1-6 | - | TRBV18 | TRBD1 | CASSPQGQGNNSPLHF | TGTGCCAGCTCACCCCAGGGACAGGGAAATAATTCACCCCTCCACTTT
TRBJ1-1 | few | TRBV28 | - | CASSLFSVTEAFF | TGTGCCAGCAGTTTATTTTCTGTTACTGAAGCTTTCTTT
TRBJ1-4 | few | TRBV4-2 | - | CASSQEGRVVGEKLFF | TGTGCCAGCAGCCAAGAAGGCAGGGTAGTAGGTGAAAAACTGTTTTTT
TRBJ1-2 | - | TRBV6-1 | - | CASSEDGEADYGYTF | TGTGCCAGCAGTGAAGATGGCGAGGCGGACTATGGCTACACCTTC
TRBJ2-5 | - | TRBV18 | - | CASSPEVEQYF | TGTGCCAGCTCACCGGAGGTTGAGCAGTACTTC